This TCR beta chain was captured in a study of T cell repertoires in cytomegalovirus infection. Study-wide background: Carrying CMV and the relevant HLA type showed in public TCR beta signatures.

For this clonotype: The antigen is unknown.

Study-level findings and limits: Carriers of CMV and the relevant HLA type were discriminated by public TCR beta frequency. Ex vivo responses were dominated by HLA-C-restricted CMV-specific TCR beta clonotypes.

Per the germline V gene, CDR1 is MGHRA and CDR2 is YSYEKL. CDR3 size: 15 residues. V was pared by 1 base and J by 7 bases, with 14 bases between. TCRdb independently ran MiXCR on the reads; one entry per CDR3 protein. The repertoire has 740,000 or so distinct CDR3 sequences, approximately 40% of them found once; the top ten carry 2.5% to 3.5%. The chain couples TRBV4-1 to TRBJ1-3; D remains unclear. The receptor was derived from a human donor in good health (CMV status not recorded). Some clones in this sample may be carry-over from other donors' samples. The sequencing input was PBMCs. CDR3 coding DNA: TGCGCCAGCAGCCAAGTCCTCGGACTGTCGAACACCATATATTTT. Amino acids: CASSQVLGLSNTIYF.